This T cell receptor (beta chain) originates from a study of cytomegalovirus exposure and HLA in healthy donors. Study results and limitations: Later, an analysis showed that TCR beta chains associated with HLA were more clonally expanded than others that were equally common.

From germline, CDR1 is SGHNT and CDR2 YYREEE (reference sequence). CDR3 length: 16 residues. J gave up 0 bases and V 0 bases, and 2 bases lay outside the gene matches. This clone was picked up a small number of times. Its antigen remains unidentified. PCR involved 60 Vbeta and 13 Jbeta primers. Measured with immunoSEQ multiplex PCR; TCRdb has only the in-frame clones, and not every one. The sample consists of 110,000 or so clones, roughly four fifths of them appearing once. The chain joins TRBV5-4 to TRBJ2-1; 8 nucleotides match TRBD2. The receptor was derived from a woman under 30 in good health and CMV-seronegative. Sequencing was performed on PBMCs. The CDR3 sequence: CASSLDAGGSYNEQFF. The CDR3 coding sequence is TGTGCCAGCAGCTTGGATGCGGGAGGCTCCTACAATGAGCAGTTCTTC.